This T cell receptor (beta chain) is drawn from a study of graft-versus-host responses after intestinal transplantation. Overall study results and limits: Detection of GvH clones occurred in recipient marrow, and some had their first appearance in ileum or blood.

The data were produced by immunoSEQ multiplex PCR, yet TCRdb's version contains in-frame clones alone and is incomplete. The table shows about 120,000 clones, with approximately 96% occurring only once. As for this clone: Its antigen is as yet unknown.

Trimming took off 7 bases at V and 5 bases at J, with 9 bases between the two ends. Germline V CDR1 and CDR2: SGHRS, YFSETQ. There are 11 residues in the CDR3. This chain links TRBV5-1 with TRBJ2-5; D is perhaps TRBD2 (5 bases). Specimen: unstimulated CD8+ T cells sorted from spleen or lymph node cells, collected before intestinal transplant. The sequence was obtained from a human donor who received an intestinal transplant. CDR3 residues: CASRGRETQYF. In DNA form, the CDR3 reads TGCGCCAGCCGGGGAAGGGAGACCCAGTACTTC. Full variable domain (rest looked up from reference TRBV5-1 and TRBJ2-5): KAGVTQTPRYLIKTRGQQVTLSCSPISGHRSVSWYQQTPGQGLQFLFEYFSETQRNKGNFPGRFSGRQFSNSRSEMNVSTLELGDSALYLCASRGRETQYFGPGTRLLVL.